This TCR beta chain was obtained from a study of PD-L1 blockade in urothelial cancer. The overall study: At some point between 2012 and 2014, patients got going on atezolizumab, taking 1,200 mg intravenously every 3 weeks. Among blood samples, the median T cell count was some 150,000.

Time point noted: pretreatment peripheral blood. The study enrolled patients with locally advanced or metastatic urothelial carcinoma. Study-wide results and limits: Durable-benefit patients had greater expansion of tumor-associated blood clones at 3 weeks.

Trimming stripped 1 base from V and 6 bases from J, with 13 bases between. Germline V gives CDR1 SGDLS, CDR2 YYNGEE. There are 14 residues in the CDR3. A word on this clone: Its antigen is still unknown.

Repertoires were generated with immunoSEQ multiplex PCR, while TCRdb's copy carries only in-frame clones and drops some. The sample includes about 56,000 clones, 85% of them seen just once. This chain joins TRBV9 and TRBJ1-2, with D unclear. The receptor comes from a man in his sixties or seventies with urothelial cancer. The source was PBMCs, collected around atezolizumab (anti-PD-L1) treatment. The CDR3 here is CASSVFGQEDGYTF. CDR3 DNA: TGTGCCAGCAGCGTATTTGGTCAGGAGGATGGCTACACCTTC.